This is a list of T cell receptor beta chains from one sample in a study of T cell responses to AZD1222 COVID-19 vaccine. Here immunoSEQ multiplex PCR was the method, and the copy in TCRdb shows in-frame clones only, minus some. The sample consists of 110,000 to 150,000 clones, 70% to 90% of them appearing once. The source was peripheral blood, collected on day 0 of AZD1222 vaccination. These receptors came from an adult in good health. The CDR3 runs from the conserved cysteine through the conserved F or W. The D gene is left open where the match is weak. Size is omitted from some rows. Given values are once, few, many or a class for expanded clones.

v_gene,d_gene,j_gene,abundance,CDR3nt,CDR3aa
TRBV5-1,TRBD1,TRBJ1-3,NA,TGCGCCAGCAGCTTGGGTCCAGGGGGCTCTGGAAACACCATATATTTT,CASSLGPGGSGNTIYF
TRBV6-2/TRBV6-3,NA,TRBJ2-7,NA,TGTGCCAGCACCCCGGGGGACCGCGTCTCCTACGAGCAGTACTTC,CASTPGDRVSYEQYF
TRBV18,NA,TRBJ1-4,NA,TGTGCCAGCTCACCAGAGAATGAAAAACTGTTTTTT,CASSPENEKLFF
TRBV29-1,TRBD1,TRBJ2-4,NA,TGCAGCGTTGATCGCAGGGGGATCCAAAACATTCAGTACTTC,CSVDRRGIQNIQYF
TRBV18,NA,TRBJ2-7,NA,TGTGCCAGCTCATCTACCTACGAGCAGTACTTC,CASSSTYEQYF
TRBV18,NA,TRBJ1-5,NA,TGTGCCAGCTCACCGGGGAGCAATCAGCCCCAGCATTTT,CASSPGSNQPQHF
TRBV7-2,NA,TRBJ1-1,NA,TGTGCCAGCAGCTTTCTGGTTGAAGCTTTCTTT,CASSFLVEAFF
TRBV28,NA,TRBJ2-5,NA,TGTGCCAGCAGTCTCCCCCGCCGGGGCCAAGAGACCCAGTACTTC,CASSLPRRGQETQYF
TRBV5-1,TRBD1,TRBJ1-2,NA,TGCGCCAGCAGTGAGGGACAGACAATCCCGGTGGATGGCTACACCTTC,CASSEGQTIPVDGYTF
TRBV30,NA,TRBJ2-1,NA,TGTGCCTGGAGTGTACGGAACGGTTACAATGAGCAGTTCTTC,CAWSVRNGYNEQFF
TRBV3-1/TRBV3-2,TRBD1,TRBJ1-4,NA,TGTGCCAGCAGCCGAGGACAGGGGTTTAATGAAAAACTGTTTTTT,CASSRGQGFNEKLFF
TRBV6-5,TRBD2,TRBJ2-1,NA,TGTGCCAGCAGACTAGCGGGAGGAAGAAATGAGCAGTTCTTC,CASRLAGGRNEQFF
TRBV6-2/TRBV6-3,NA,TRBJ1-2,NA,TGTGCCAGCAGTTACGAGGGACCTGGCTATGGCTACACCTTC,CASSYEGPGYGYTF
TRBV28,NA,TRBJ2-2,NA,TGTGCCAGCAACCGACAGGTTGGGGAGCTGTTTTTT,CASNRQVGELFF
TRBV7-2,TRBD2,TRBJ2-1,NA,TGTGCCAGCAGCTTAACGGCGGGGCTGGCGGGAGGCTACAATGAGCAGTTCTTC,CASSLTAGLAGGYNEQFF
TRBV28,NA,TRBJ1-2,NA,TGTGCCACCTCATTGGGGGGGGCCACCCCCAACTATGGCTACACCTTC,CATSLGGATPNYGYTF
TRBV5-5,NA,TRBJ2-7,NA,TGTGCCAGCAAAGACAGCTCCTACGAGCAGTACTTC,CASKDSSYEQYF
TRBV7-2,TRBD2,TRBJ2-5,NA,TGTGCCAGCAGCAAGCGACTAGCGGGACAAGAGACCCAGTACTTC,CASSKRLAGQETQYF
TRBV19,TRBD1,TRBJ2-3,NA,TGTGCCAGTAATACTCTACCGGGACAGGGGAACACAGATACGCAGTATTTT,CASNTLPGQGNTDTQYF
TRBV2,NA,TRBJ1-5,once,TGTGCCAGCAGTGATTTTCCCTCTAATCAGCCCCAGCATTTT,CASSDFPSNQPQHF
TRBV6-5,NA,TRBJ1-3,NA,TGTGTTACGGGATTTGGAAACACCATATATTTT,CVTGFGNTIYF
TRBV19,NA,TRBJ1-3,NA,TGTGCCAGTAGTCTACTCGTTTCTGGAAACACCATATATTTT,CASSLLVSGNTIYF
TRBV27,NA,TRBJ2-4,NA,TGTGCCAGCACTGCAACAGGAAAAAACATTCAGTACTTC,CASTATGKNIQYF
TRBV7-2,TRBD2,TRBJ2-7,NA,TGTGCCAGCAGCTTAGTTCGGGAGGGCCAAGAGTACTTC,CASSLVREGQEYF
TRBV3-1/TRBV3-2,TRBD1,TRBJ2-1,NA,TGTGCCAGCAGCCAAGAGGGCGGGACAGGAGTCACCAATGAGCAGTTCTTC,CASSQEGGTGVTNEQFF
TRBV5-1,TRBD1,TRBJ1-2,NA,TGCGCCAGCAGCTGGGATTCCGGGACAGGGGATCGCTATGGCTACACCTTC,CASSWDSGTGDRYGYTF
TRBV15,TRBD1,TRBJ1-4,NA,TGTGCCACCAGCAGAGGGACAGGGTTTAAGGAAAAACTGTTTTTT,CATSRGTGFKEKLFF
TRBV6-5,NA,TRBJ1-4,once,TGTGCCAGCACCCAGGGGTCTGCAACTAATGAAAAACTGTTTTTT,CASTQGSATNEKLFF
TRBV15,TRBD2,TRBJ2-1,NA,TGTGCCACCAGCAGAGATTGGGCTAGCGGGAGGGCGGGCTCCTACAATGAGCAGTTCTTC,CATSRDWASGRAGSYNEQFF
TRBV11-2,NA,TRBJ2-7,NA,TGTGCCAGCAGCTTAGATTGGCTCTACGAGCAGTACTTC,CASSLDWLYEQYF
TRBV24-1,TRBD1,TRBJ1-5,NA,TGTGCCACCAGTGAGGGCAGGGGGCTTCAGCCCCAGCATTTT,CATSEGRGLQPQHF